These 28 T cell receptor beta chains share one sample of origin, sequenced in a study of blood T cells in healthy people across ages. Through a sample-barcoded 5' primer and a J-beta primer mix, a second PCR was run for roughly 7 to 11 cycles. MiXCR, applied by TCRdb to the 5' RACE reads, yields one record per CDR3 protein. The sample includes approximately 830,000 distinct CDR3 sequences, around 68% of them seen just once. Specimen: blood. These receptors were obtained from a man in his thirties or forties in good health.

The chain carries TRBV10-3 and TRBJ2-7, with TRBD2 as a possible D gene (5 bases). This CDR3 spans 13 amino acids. With 10 bases removed from V and 6 bases from J, the gap between germline ends came to 19 bases. The germline V gene has CDR1 ENHRY and CDR2 SYGVKD. The DNA for the CDR3 is TGTGCCAGCAAGGACGGGGTAGTTTCCGAGCAGTACTTC. Protein product: CASKDGVVSEQYF.

The rearrangement uses TRBV25-1 and TRBJ2-1; D gene unclear. Trimming cost V 10 bases and J 3 bases, with 13 bases left between them. Germline CDR1 reads MGHDK; CDR2 reads SYGVNS. The CDR3 has 13 amino acids. CDR3 protein: CATVEQHYNEQFF. CDR3 coding DNA: TGTGCCACGGTGGAACAACACTACAATGAGCAGTTCTTC.

The sample holds one count of this clonotype. V is TRBV27 and J is TRBJ2-7; D perhaps matches TRBD2 (6 bases). This CDR3 comprises 12 residues. With 5 bases removed from V and 3 bases from J, the gap between germline ends came to 8 bases. Germline V gene data show CDR1 as MNHEY and CDR2 as SMNVEV (reference sequence). The CDR3 region is CASSMGGYEQYF. As DNA, the CDR3 is TGTGCCAGCAGTATGGGGGGCTACGAGCAGTACTTC.

Here the CDR3 reads CASSFARDVGETQYF. DNA for the CDR3: TGTGCCAGCAGTTTTGCGCGCGACGTGGGTGAAACCCAGTACTTC. V usage is TRBV27 and J usage is TRBJ2-5; D gene uncertain. Trimming took off 3 bases at V and 8 bases at J, with 19 bases between the two ends. Germline V lookup: CDR1 MNHEY, CDR2 SMNVEV (reference sequence). The CDR3 covers 15 residues.

CDR3 in DNA: TGTGCCAGTGTCCGGGACACCTCCTACGAGCAGTACTTC. Translating gives CASVRDTSYEQYF. The chain carries TRBV2 and TRBJ2-7; a weak D match, TRBD1 (6 bases). The V end lost 9 bases, the J end lost 0 bases, and 12 bases lay between the germline ends. This CDR3 contains 13 residues. Per the germline V gene, CDR1 is SNHLY and CDR2 is FYNNEI. Full variable domain (rest looked up from reference TRBV2 and TRBJ2-7): EPEVTQTPSHQVTQMGQEVILRCVPISNHLYFYWYRQILGQKVEFLVSFYNNEISEKSEIFDDQFSVERPDGSNFTLKIRSTKLEDSAMYFCASVRDTSYEQYFGPGTRLTVT.

The chain joins TRBV2 to TRBJ1-2; D is unclear. Germline lookup yields CDR1 SNHLY and CDR2 FYNNEI. The CDR3 runs 13 residues. Trimming removed 8 bases from V and 6 bases from J, with 16 bases in between. Here the CDR3 DNA reads TGTGCCAGCCAACGCGCAGTACTTAATGGCTACACCTTC. It codes for CASQRAVLNGYTF.

The gene calls are TRBV6-5 and TRBJ2-3; 7 bases agree with TRBD2. The germline gives CDR1 MNHEY, CDR2 SVGAGI. Losses at the gene ends were 2 bases for V and 4 bases for J; bases not matched to a gene: 6. There are 15 residues in the CDR3. The CDR3 protein is CASSYAGDGADTQYF. Here the CDR3 DNA reads TGTGCCAGCAGTTACGCGGGGGACGGCGCAGATACGCAGTATTTT.

This clonotype appeared once. The rearrangement links TRBV12-3 or TRBV12-4 to TRBJ2-3, with 8 positions matching TRBD2. This CDR3 is 16 amino acids long. Trimming cost V 8 bases and J 1 base; bases outside gene matches: 11. This CDR3 is CASRNGGAMGTDTQYF. In DNA, the CDR3 is TGTGCCAGCCGGAACGGGGGGGCGATGGGCACAGATACGCAGTATTTT.

As for this clonotype: This may come from a read error, since a much larger clone is one base off. The J gene is TRBJ2-7, the V gene TRBV14; 9 bases fit TRBD1. Trimming removed 8 bases from V and 4 bases from J; junction bases left unmatched: 3. Germline V CDR1 and CDR2: SGHDN, FVKESK. The CDR3 totals 12 residues. The CDR3 sequence is CASGDREYEQYF. DNA of the CDR3: TGTGCCAGCGGGGACAGGGAGTACGAGCAGTACTTC.

The chain uses TRBV7-2 and TRBJ2-7, with no clear D. The CDR3 spans 11 residues. V was pared by 5 bases and J by 7 bases, with 9 bases between. Germline assignment: CDR1 SGHTA and CDR2 FQGNSA. CDR3 DNA: TGTGCCAGCAGCCAGCTTAGGGAGCAGTACTTC. Its translation: CASSQLREQYF.

On this clonotype itself: A much larger clone differs by one base, so this may be a read error. The chain combines TRBV5-1 with TRBJ1-2; perhaps TRBD1 as D (6 bases). Germline V gene lookup returns CDR1 SGHRS and CDR2 YFSETQ. This CDR3 comprises 12 residues. The CDR3 DNA reads as TGCACCAGCAGCTCACAGGGAGATGGCTACACCTTC. As protein: CTSSSQGDGYTF.

In its sample, this clonotype was seen once. The V call is TRBV6-2 or TRBV6-3, the J call TRBJ2-7; TRBD2 matches at 14 bases. J was trimmed by 4 bases and V by 10 bases; bases with no gene match: 6. CDR3 length equals 14 residues. Per the germline V gene, CDR1 is MNHEY and CDR2 is SVGEGT. The CDR3 spells CANPGLAGGYEQYF. CDR3 nucleotide sequence: TGTGCCAACCCCGGACTAGCGGGGGGATACGAGCAGTACTTC.

For this clonotype: This may arise from a read error, as a much more abundant clone is one base away. The rearrangement links TRBV4-3 to TRBJ1-4; D gene uncertain. Germline CDR1 LGHNA, CDR2 YSLEER. Trimming shortened V by 3 bases and J by 8 bases, and 13 bases separated the two germline ends. The CDR3 sequence is 14 residues long. In DNA, the CDR3 is TGCGCCAGCAGCCAGAACCGTATAGGAGAAAAACTGTTTTTT. This encodes CASSQNRIGEKLFF.

The chain employs TRBV7-6 and TRBJ2-5; no clear D. Trimming removed 5 bases at V and 7 bases at J, with 8 bases between. Germline V gene lookup returns CDR1 SGHVS and CDR2 FNYEAQ. CDR3 length equals 11 residues. CDR3 DNA sequence: TGTGCCAGCAGCGTCACGTTGACCCAGTACTTC. The encoded protein is CASSVTLTQYF.

Comment on this clonotype: Possible read error: a much larger clone is one base away. The chain recombines TRBV6-1 with TRBJ2-7, with D unresolved. Germline V lookup: CDR1 MNHNS, CDR2 SASEGT. Trimming removed 2 bases from V and 0 bases from J, with 11 bases in between. The CDR3 is 15 amino acids. This chain's CDR3 is CASSESLDISYEQYF. The CDR3 DNA reads as TGTGCCAGCAGTGAATCCCTAGACATCTCCTACGAGCAGTACTTC.

This clonotype was counted many times. The gene calls are TRBV13 and TRBJ1-5; perhaps TRBD1 as D (6 bases). CDR3 length: 13 amino acids. Germline CDR1 is PRHDT and CDR2 is FYEKMQ (reference sequence). The germline V and J ends were trimmed by 5 bases and 4 bases, with 9 bases remaining between them. The CDR3 bases are TGTGCCAGCAGCGCCACAGGGAATCAGCCCCAGCATTTT. This translates into CASSATGNQPQHF.

The V gene is TRBV28, the J gene TRBJ1-2, with 9 nucleotides matching TRBD1. Germline CDR1 reads MDHEN; CDR2 reads SYDVKM. With V trimmed by 3 bases and J by 6 bases, 11 bases remained unmatched. The length of the CDR3 is 16 residues. CDR3 coding DNA: TGTGCCAGCAGTTTCGGGACAGGGTCGATCCGGGATGGCTACACCTTC. As protein: CASSFGTGSIRDGYTF.

This chain connects TRBV11-1 to TRBJ2-5; 12 nucleotides line up with TRBD2. V gave up 6 bases and J gave up 0 bases; unmatched junction bases: 5. The CDR3 has 16 amino acids. Germline assignment: CDR1 SGHAT and CDR2 FQDESV (reference sequence). This CDR3 is CASSSWTSGDQETQYF. Written as DNA, the CDR3 is TGTGCCAGCAGTTCCTGGACTAGCGGGGACCAAGAGACCCAGTACTTC.

Only a few counts were recorded for this clonotype. The chain carries TRBV9 and TRBJ2-1; no definite D call. The V and J ends lost 2 bases and 9 bases respectively, with 12 bases between them. The CDR3 contains 13 residues. CDR1 is SGDLS, CDR2 YYNGEE, per germline. This CDR3 reads CASSVSLTSEQFF. CDR3 sequence (DNA): TGTGCCAGCAGCGTTTCCCTCACCAGTGAGCAGTTCTTC.

The V and J genes are TRBV11-2 and TRBJ2-3, with unresolved D. V was pared by 5 bases and J by 5 bases, with 11 bases between. The germline CDR1 and CDR2 sequences are SGHAT and FQNNGV. The CDR3 runs to 13 residues. The CDR3, as DNA: TGTGCCAGCAGCCTCACGTTTGAAGATACGCAGTATTTT. Residues: CASSLTFEDTQYF.

The chain links TRBV4-2 to TRBJ2-5, with TRBD2 matching 11 bases. V lost 4 bases, J lost 3 bases, and 7 bases stayed unmatched. Germline CDR1 reads LGHNA; CDR2 reads YNFKEQ. This CDR3 is 16 amino acids long. CDR3 protein: CASSPAGTSGEETQYF. The CDR3 DNA is TGTGCCAGCAGCCCGGCCGGGACTAGCGGAGAAGAGACCCAGTACTTC.

V is TRBV12-3 or TRBV12-4 and J is TRBJ2-5; D is undetermined. V shed 1 base and J shed 4 bases, with 7 bases lying between them. CDR3 length: 13 residues. For the CDR3, the DNA is TGTGCCAGCAGTTTAGTTGCACTAGAGACCCAGTACTTC. Protein: CASSLVALETQYF.

V usage is TRBV6-5 and J usage is TRBJ1-1, with TRBD1 matching over 10 bases. The junction had 1 base not matched to a gene; V was cut back by 0 bases and J by 0 bases. The CDR3 runs 16 residues. CDR1 and CDR2 (germline): MNHEY, SVGAGI. CDR3 sequence reads: CASSYSDRGLNTEAFF. In DNA form, the CDR3 reads TGTGCCAGCAGTTACTCCGACAGGGGGCTGAACACTGAAGCTTTCTTT.

V and J are TRBV4-3 and TRBJ1-4; 9 bases are shared with TRBD1. J lost 8 bases, V lost 5 bases, and 15 bases had no gene match. From germline, CDR1 is LGHNA and CDR2 YSLEER. This CDR3 is 17 amino acids long. In DNA, the CDR3 is TGCGCCAGCAGCGCTGACCTCCCGGGACAGGGTAGGGAAAAACTGTTTTTT. Translated, it gives CASSADLPGQGREKLFF.

J is TRBJ2-4 and V is TRBV11-2; D is perhaps TRBD2 (6 bases). The DNA end favors TRBJ2-5, so the J call may be wrong. CDR3 length: 17 amino acids. Germline V CDR1 and CDR2: SGHAT, FQNNGV. This chain's CDR3 is CASSLDHRGNKQETQYF. DNA of the CDR3: TGTGCCAGCAGCTTAGATCATCGGGGGAATAAACAAGAGACCCAGTACTTC.

J is TRBJ2-7 and V is TRBV28, with D perhaps TRBD1 (6 bases). V lost 6 bases, J lost 1 base, and 19 bases lay in between. CDR1 is MDHEN, CDR2 SYDVKM, per germline. The CDR3 sequence is 16 residues long. The CDR3 nucleotides read TGTGCCAGCAGCCAGAGTACAGGGAAATTATCCTACGAGCAGTACTTC. This encodes CASSQSTGKLSYEQYF.

V and J are TRBV12-3 or TRBV12-4 and TRBJ1-2; D is unclear. This CDR3 is 13 amino acids long. Trimming removed 5 bases from V and 6 bases from J, with 13 bases in between. DNA for the CDR3: TGTGCCAGCAGTGCTGATGTGGGAAATGGCTACACCTTC. It is translated as CASSADVGNGYTF.

The genes are TRBV20-1 and TRBJ1-2, with D unclear. CDR3 length equals 15 residues. V lost 0 bases, J lost 2 bases, and 13 bases lay in between. In germline, CDR1 is DFQATT, CDR2 SNEGSKA (reference sequence). CDR3 in DNA: TGCAGTGCTAGAGAGCAAAACGGACTCAACTATGGCTACACCTTC. This translates into CSAREQNGLNYGYTF.